Below, 20 T cell receptor beta chains from the same sample are listed, as sequenced in a study of T cells in Graves' hyperthyroidism and ophthalmopathy. RNA transcripts provided the source from which TCR beta CDR3 regions were amplified. HTBI primers were used for first-round RT-PCR of the TCR CDR3. TCRdb called the multiplex PCR reads again in MiXCR, with one record for every CDR3 protein. Among about 600,000 distinct CDR3 sequences listed, around 14% were seen once. The specimen sequenced was blood. The origin of the receptors is a woman between 18 and 29 years old with Graves' ophthalmopathy.

The V and J genes are TRBV2 and TRBJ1-5; a weak D match, TRBD1 (5 bases). Per germline, CDR1 SNHLY and CDR2 FYNNEI. Trimming left V 6 bases short and J 4 bases short, with 16 bases between. The CDR3 is made up of 15 amino acids. The DNA of the CDR3 is TGTGCCAGCAGAGGGACCGCCCTAGGGAATCAGCCCCAGCATTTT. Amino acid sequence: CASRGTALGNQPQHF.

This clonotype was observed a few times. The rearrangement joins TRBV20-1 to TRBJ1-1; no clear D gene. The CDR3 has 15 residues. Trimming took 0 bases from V and 1 from J, leaving 12 bases between them. Per the germline V gene, CDR1 is DFQATT and CDR2 is SNEGSKA (reference sequence). In nucleotides, the CDR3 is TGCAGTGCTAGAGATTTCAGGATAGGGAACACTGAAGCTTTCTTT. Protein sequence: CSARDFRIGNTEAFF.

This clonotype was detected many times. The gene calls are TRBV3-1 and TRBJ1-1, with D possibly TRBD1 on 5 matching bases. V dropped 4 bases and J dropped 6 bases, with 9 bases sitting between them. Germline V CDR1 and CDR2: LGHDT, YNNKEL (reference sequence). This CDR3 region has 12 residues. CDR3 bases: TGTGCCAGCAGCCGGGACTTAGCTGAAGCTTTCTTT. The encoded protein is CASSRDLAEAFF.

The chain couples TRBV19 to TRBJ2-7; a possible D gene is TRBD1 (5 bases). Trimming took off 1 base at V and 2 bases at J, with 9 bases between the two ends. Germline V gives CDR1 LNHDA, CDR2 SQIVND (reference sequence). The CDR3 runs 14 residues. The CDR3 sequence: CASSIGTIAYEQYF. In DNA form, the CDR3 reads TGTGCCAGTAGTATAGGGACAATTGCCTACGAGCAGTACTTC.

This clonotype came up a few times. At one end the junction does not follow the germline gene, possibly because of a read error. The chain uses TRBV6-2 or TRBV6-3 and TRBJ2-5; 8 positions match TRBD1. The CDR3 is 14 amino acids. CDR1 and CDR2 (germline): MNHEY, SVGEGT. The CDR3 nucleotides are TGTGCCGGCAGCCCGGACAGGGCGGGGGAGACCCAGTACTTC. Translation: CAGSPDRAGETQYF.

In this sample, this clonotype turned up many times. This chain connects TRBV27 to TRBJ1-2, with 12 nucleotides matching TRBD1. Germline V CDR1 and CDR2: MNHEY, SMNVEV (reference sequence). The CDR3 length is 15 residues. J was trimmed by 8 bases and V by 2 bases; bases with no gene match: 6. The DNA of the CDR3 is TGTGCCAGCAGTTTAATGGGACAGGGGGCGCGCGGCTACACCTTC. Amino acid sequence: CASSLMGQGARGYTF.

This clonotype was detected only a few times. This sequence joins TRBV12-3 or TRBV12-4 and TRBJ2-5, with D perhaps TRBD2 (6 bases). V dropped 7 bases and J dropped 5 bases, with 20 bases sitting between them. This CDR3 spans 15 amino acids. The chain's CDR3 is CASTTQGLGGETQYF. CDR3 bases: TGTGCCAGCACTACCCAGGGCCTTGGGGGGGAGACCCAGTACTTC.

The sample holds many counts of this clonotype. This chain uses TRBV18 with TRBJ1-1; no clear D. CDR1 is KGHSH, CDR2 LQKENI, per germline. The ends were cut back, 6 bases at V and 6 bases at J, with 11 bases in the middle. This CDR3 has 12 residues. In DNA, the CDR3 is TGTGCCAGCTCCCCCGGGAGCGCTGAAGCTTTCTTT. It codes for CASSPGSAEAFF. Full variable domain (remainder filled in from reference TRBV18 and TRBJ1-1): NAGVMQNPRHLVRRRGQEARLRCSPMKGHSHVYWYRQLPEEGLKFMVYLQKENIIDESGMPKERFSAEFPKEGPSILRIQQVVRGDSAAYFCASSPGSAEAFFGQGTRLTVV.

This clonotype was observed many times. This sequence joins TRBV6-1 and TRBJ2-7; TRBD1 aligns across 8 bases. From germline, CDR1 is MNHNS and CDR2 SASEGT. With 8 bases clipped from V and 2 bases from J, the junction kept 11 bases outside the gene matches. The CDR3 extends over 15 amino acids. The CDR3 DNA is TGTGCCAGCCAAGGAGACAGGGGTATGGCCTACGAGCAGTACTTC. It specifies CASQGDRGMAYEQYF.

This clonotype was detected many times. The chain uses TRBV20-1 and TRBJ2-1; TRBD2 matches at 7 bases. Germline lookup yields CDR1 DFQATT and CDR2 SNEGSKA (reference sequence). The CDR3 extends over 15 amino acids. The V and J ends lost 5 bases and 4 bases, in that order; junction bases with no gene match: 11. The CDR3 DNA reads as TGCAGTGCTGGAAGACGACTAGCAGCTTACAATGAGCAGTTCTTC. Residues: CSAGRRLAAYNEQFF.

This clonotype was observed at least ten times. The V call is TRBV27, the J call TRBJ1-2; D remains unclear. This CDR3 contains 15 residues. V lost 6 bases to trimming and J lost 3 bases, with 17 bases between them. From germline, CDR1 is MNHEY and CDR2 SMNVEV (reference sequence). For the CDR3, the DNA is TGTGCCAGCAGACCCTCAGCTTCAGGTCACTATGGCTACACCTTC. Residues: CASRPSASGHYGYTF.

This clonotype was counted many times. This chain links TRBV11-3 with TRBJ2-1; tentatively, D is TRBD2 (6 bases). CDR3 size: 18 residues. In germline, CDR1 is SGHNT, CDR2 YENEEA. The V gene lost 3 bases and the J gene lost 5 bases, with 23 bases spanning the gap. The CDR3 reads CASSLRLAMGSGDNEQFF. The CDR3 DNA reads as TGTGCCAGCAGCTTGAGGCTAGCGATGGGGAGCGGAGACAATGAGCAGTTCTTC.

The V gene is TRBV7-9, the J gene TRBJ1-5; TRBD1 might be the D (5 bases). Between the trimmed V and J ends, which lost 2 bases and 7 bases, there was a span of 18 bases. This CDR3 spans 16 amino acids. Germline CDR1 SEHNR, CDR2 FQNEAQ (reference sequence). CDR3 nucleotide sequence: TGTGCCAGCAGCTTATCCACCGGGGGTGGATACCAGCCCCAGCATTTT. It specifies CASSLSTGGGYQPQHF.

This clonotype was seen ten or more times. The chain recombines TRBV30 with TRBJ2-7; 11 bases are shared with TRBD1. This CDR3 has 15 amino acids. In germline, CDR1 is GTSNPN, CDR2 SVGIG (reference sequence). Unmatched junction bases numbered 9, after V lost 3 bases and J lost 5 bases. The CDR3 sequence: CAWSRWDRGADEQYF. The CDR3 DNA reads as TGTGCCTGGAGCCGATGGGACAGGGGGGCGGACGAGCAGTACTTC. The whole variable domain, remainder taken from reference TRBV30 and TRBJ2-7, is SQTIHQWPATLVQPVGSPLSLECTVEGTSNPNLYWYRQAAGRGLQLLFYSVGIGQISSEVPQNLSASRPQDRQFILSSKKLLLSDSGFYLCAWSRWDRGADEQYFGPGTRLTVT.

The table lists this clonotype with many counts. V is TRBV30 and J is TRBJ1-5; D might be TRBD1 (5 bases). The CDR3 loop spans 13 amino acids. V was cut by 5 bases and J by 5 bases, with 13 bases left in between. Germline V gene lookup returns CDR1 GTSNPN and CDR2 SVGIG (reference sequence). CDR3 in DNA: TGTGCCTGGCAGACCTCGGGGGATCAGCCCCAGCATTTT. Protein: CAWQTSGDQPQHF. The full variable domain, its missing parts supplied by reference TRBV30 and TRBJ1-5, is SQTIHQWPATLVQPVGSPLSLECTVEGTSNPNLYWYRQAAGRGLQLLFYSVGIGQISSEVPQNLSASRPQDRQFILSSKKLLLSDSGFYLCAWQTSGDQPQHFGDGTRLSIL.

This clonotype was seen ten or more times. The chain joins TRBV20-1 to TRBJ2-7; tentatively, D is TRBD1 (5 bases). Germline values: CDR1 DFQATT, CDR2 SNEGSKA (reference sequence). The CDR3 sequence is 16 residues long. Trimming removed 2 bases from V and 0 bases from J, with 17 bases in between. The CDR3 region has the DNA TGCAGTGCTAGAAGTACCAGGGTCTCGGGCTCCTACGAGCAGTACTTC. It encodes CSARSTRVSGSYEQYF.

The genes are TRBV18 and TRBJ1-6; TRBD1 might be the D (6 bases). The germline V gene has CDR1 KGHSH and CDR2 LQKENI. Trimming cost V 5 bases and J 7 bases, with 15 bases left between them. The CDR3 contains 15 residues. The CDR3 DNA is TGTGCCAGCTCAGACCAGGGGAAGGCAAATTCACCCCTCCACTTT. This translates into CASSDQGKANSPLHF.

This clonotype appeared many times. This chain joins TRBV9 and TRBJ2-1; perhaps TRBD2 as D (6 bases). The germline CDR1 and CDR2 sequences are SGDLS and YYNGEE. V shed 4 bases and J shed 4 bases, with 12 bases lying between them. The CDR3 extends over 14 amino acids. CDR3 in DNA: TGTGCCAGCAGCCCCTGGGGGGTTTACAATGAGCAGTTCTTC. This sequence encodes CASSPWGVYNEQFF.

Ten or more counts support this clonotype. The J gene is TRBJ1-2, the V gene TRBV30; D is uncertain. In germline, CDR1 is GTSNPN, CDR2 SVGIG (reference sequence). Trimming removed 0 bases at V and 2 bases at J, with 7 bases between. This CDR3 region has 13 residues. The CDR3 protein is CAWSVPYNYGYTF. CDR3 in DNA: TGTGCCTGGAGTGTACCCTACAACTATGGCTACACCTTC.

This clonotype was counted at least ten times. CDR3 protein: CASSYRGGLPDTQYF. As DNA, the CDR3 is TGTGCCAGCAGTTACAGGGGGGGTTTACCCGATACGCAGTATTTT. The chain uses TRBV2 and TRBJ2-3, with D possibly TRBD1 on 8 matching bases. V lost 5 bases, J lost 6 bases, and 18 bases lay in between. Germline CDR1 SNHLY, CDR2 FYNNEI. This CDR3 contains 15 residues. Filled out from reference TRBV2 and TRBJ2-3, the complete variable domain reads EPEVTQTPSHQVTQMGQEVILRCVPISNHLYFYWYRQILGQKVEFLVSFYNNEISEKSEIFDDQFSVERPDGSNFTLKIRSTKLEDSAMYFCASSYRGGLPDTQYFGPGTRLTVL.